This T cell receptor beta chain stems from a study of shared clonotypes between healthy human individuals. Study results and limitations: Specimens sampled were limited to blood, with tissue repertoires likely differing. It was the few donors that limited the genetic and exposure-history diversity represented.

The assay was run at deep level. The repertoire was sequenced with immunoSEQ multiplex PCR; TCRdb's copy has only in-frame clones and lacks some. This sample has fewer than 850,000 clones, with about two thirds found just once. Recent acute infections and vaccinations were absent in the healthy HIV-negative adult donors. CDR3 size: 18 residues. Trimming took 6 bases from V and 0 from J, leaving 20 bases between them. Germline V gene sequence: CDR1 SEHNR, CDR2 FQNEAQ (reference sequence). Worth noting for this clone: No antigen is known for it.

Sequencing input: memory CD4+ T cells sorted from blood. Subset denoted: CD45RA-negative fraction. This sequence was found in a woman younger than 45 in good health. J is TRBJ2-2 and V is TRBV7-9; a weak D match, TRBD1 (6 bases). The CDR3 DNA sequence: TGTGCCAGCAGGTCCGAACTCGGGACACAAACGAACACCGGGGAGCTGTTTTTT. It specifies CASRSELGTQTNTGELFF. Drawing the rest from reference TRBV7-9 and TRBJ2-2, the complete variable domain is DTGVSQNPRHKITKRGQNVTFRCDPISEHNRLYWYRQTLGQGPEFLTYFQNEAQLEKSRLLSDRFSAERPKGSFSTLEIQRTEQGDSAMYLCASRSELGTQTNTGELFFGEGSRLTVL.